Following are 3 T cell receptor beta chains from one sample sequenced in a study of CD8+ T cells in alopecia areata. The sequencing template was cDNA reverse transcribed from extracted RNA. TCRdb keeps only in-frame clones here, not all; method: immunoSEQ multiplex PCR. This table has about 190,000 clones, approximately 56% appearing once. The treatment denotes: oral pan-JAK inhibitor, 5-10 mg twice daily. The material sequenced was CD4+ T cells sorted from blood, taken at week 4, from a patient treated with tofacitinib. These receptor sequences come from a human donor with alopecia areata.

A few counts support this clone. The chain is built from TRBV29-1 and TRBJ1-5; 8 bases line up with TRBD1. Germline V gene sequence: CDR1 SQVTM, CDR2 ANQGSEA. Unmatched junction bases numbered 3, after V lost 4 bases and J lost 4 bases. This CDR3 has 13 amino acids. The CDR3 DNA reads TGCAGCGTTGGCTGGACAGGGAATCAGCCCCAGCATTTT. Residues: CSVGWTGNQPQHF.

The chain joins TRBV9 to TRBJ2-5; D could derive from TRBD1 or TRBD2 (5 bases each). CDR3 length equals 17 residues. The V gene lost 3 bases and the J gene lost 1 base, with 19 bases spanning the gap. CDR1 and CDR2 (germline): SGDLS, YYNGEE. CDR3 nucleotides: TGTGCCAGCAGCGGCCCCGAGGGCAGGGCTTCCCAAGAGACCCAGTACTTC. Amino acid sequence: CASSGPEGRASQETQYF. Drawing the rest from reference TRBV9 and TRBJ2-5, the complete variable domain is DSGVTQTPKHLITATGQRVTLRCSPRSGDLSVYWYQQSLDQGLQFLIQYYNGEERAKGNILERFSAQQFPDLHSELNLSSLELGDSALYFCASSGPEGRASQETQYFGPGTRLLVL.

In this sample, this clone turned up once. The chain uses TRBV5-1 and TRBJ2-7; possible D gene TRBD2, 7 bases. The CDR3 has 14 amino acids. Germline lookup yields CDR1 SGHRS and CDR2 YFSETQ. V lost 4 bases, J lost 6 bases, and 17 bases lay in between. The CDR3 spells CASSGGGPLGEQYF. DNA for the CDR3: TGCGCCAGCAGCGGGGGGGGCCCCCTCGGCGAGCAGTACTTC.